The 14 T cell receptor beta chains given below trace back to one sample, sequenced in a study of preoperative IRX-2 immunotherapy in early breast cancer. TCRdb's copy holds only in-frame clones and misses some; the assay was immunoSEQ multiplex PCR. The sample yields 30,000 or so clones, about 90% seen once. The treatment was: preoperative locoregional IRX-2 cytokine immunotherapy. The sample here was taken from a patient treated with IRX-2 immunotherapy. The receptors shown here come from a human donor with breast cancer.

The V and J genes are TRBV6-1 and TRBJ2-5; the match to TRBD2 covers 13 bases. CDR1 is MNHNS and CDR2 is SASEGT in the germline V gene. This CDR3 contains 16 residues. Trimming took 2 bases from V and 5 from J; bases not matched to a gene: 5. The CDR3 protein is CASSEILAGGLETQYF. CDR3 nucleotides: TGTGCCAGCAGTGAAATACTAGCGGGAGGGTTGGAGACCCAGTACTTC.

This chain connects TRBV9 to TRBJ1-1; D is uncertain. V was pared by 0 bases and J by 1 base, with 10 bases between. Germline CDR1 and CDR2: SGDLS and YYNGEE. This CDR3 is 15 amino acids long. The CDR3 sequence: CASSVEWVENTEAFF. The CDR3 DNA follows: TGTGCCAGCAGCGTAGAATGGGTTGAGAACACTGAAGCTTTCTTT.

V gene TRBV10-3 combines with J gene TRBJ2-7; D ambiguous. Germline lookup yields CDR1 ENHRY and CDR2 SYGVKD. V was pared by 6 bases and J by 1 base, with 13 bases between. The CDR3 extends over 14 amino acids. The CDR3 here is CAIRTSLGSYEQYF. The DNA of the CDR3 is TGTGCCATCAGGACAAGCCTGGGATCCTACGAGCAGTACTTC.

The V call is TRBV2, the J call TRBJ2-2; 9 nucleotides agree with TRBD1. The CDR3 runs to 16 residues. Per the germline V gene, CDR1 is SNHLY and CDR2 is FYNNEI. V lost 3 bases to trimming and J lost 2 bases; unmatched junction nucleotides: 4. DNA for the CDR3: TGTGCCAGCAGTGAGGGGACAGGGCCCAACACCGGGGAGCTGTTTTTT. Protein sequence: CASSEGTGPNTGELFF.

The chain uses TRBV6-1 and TRBJ1-1, with D unclear. Germline-derived CDR1 and CDR2 are MNHNS and SASEGT. The CDR3 loop spans 12 amino acids. The V end was cut by 7 bases, the J end by 3 bases, with 9 bases between. The CDR3 bases are TGTGCCAGCACCCTGTGGGACACTGAAGCTTTCTTT. It translates to CASTLWDTEAFF.

The gene calls are TRBV18 and TRBJ1-6; D perhaps matches TRBD1 (6 bases). CDR1 and CDR2 (germline): KGHSH, LQKENI. Between the trimmed V and J ends, which lost 4 bases and 10 bases, there was a span of 11 bases. The CDR3 extends over 13 amino acids. CDR3 sequence (DNA): TGTGCCAGCTCACGCGAGGGGGGATCACCCCTCCACTTT. As protein: CASSREGGSPLHF.

The chain is built from TRBV28 and TRBJ1-1; D perhaps matches TRBD1 (6 bases). The germline gives CDR1 MDHEN, CDR2 SYDVKM. The CDR3 length is 13 residues. Trimming took off 2 bases at V and 7 bases at J, with 11 bases between the two ends. The CDR3 region is CASSLTGTDEAFF. The CDR3, as DNA: TGTGCCAGCAGTTTAACAGGGACGGATGAAGCTTTCTTT.

CDR3 coding DNA: TGCGCCAGCGGAGTACAGGGAATGGGTACAGATACGCAGTATTTT. This encodes CASGVQGMGTDTQYF. The rearrangement uses TRBV5-1 and TRBJ2-3; a possible D gene is TRBD1 (6 bases). Trimming took off 7 bases at V and 3 bases at J, with 18 bases between the two ends. The CDR3 is made up of 15 amino acids. Germline values: CDR1 SGHRS, CDR2 YFSETQ. Based on the CDR3 plus reference TRBV5-1 and TRBJ2-3, the full variable domain is KAGVTQTPRYLIKTRGQQVTLSCSPISGHRSVSWYQQTPGQGLQFLFEYFSETQRNKGNFPGRFSGRQFSNSRSEMNVSTLELGDSALYLCASGVQGMGTDTQYFGPGTRLTVL.

The V call is TRBV9, the J call TRBJ2-7; 8 bases fit TRBD1. CDR3 length: 15 residues. The J segment lost 6 bases and the V segment lost 2 bases, leaving 10 bases of the junction unmatched. Germline V gene sequence: CDR1 SGDLS, CDR2 YYNGEE. The CDR3 loop reads CASSVGGQGPLEQYF. In DNA, the CDR3 is TGTGCCAGCAGCGTCGGTGGACAGGGCCCTCTCGAGCAGTACTTC.

The chain combines TRBV27 with TRBJ1-6; D gene ambiguous. V lost 7 bases to trimming and J lost 5 bases, with 12 bases between them. CDR3 length equals 14 residues. Per the germline V gene, CDR1 is MNHEY and CDR2 is SMNVEV (reference sequence). CDR3 in amino acids: CASTLAANNSPLHF. The CDR3 region has the DNA TGTGCCAGCACGTTGGCAGCGAATAATTCACCCCTCCACTTT.

The rearrangement links TRBV4-2 to TRBJ1-3; D call uncertain. From germline, CDR1 is LGHNA and CDR2 YNFKEQ. The CDR3 extends over 15 amino acids. Trimming removed 0 bases at V and 0 bases at J, with 6 bases between. The CDR3 DNA reads as TGTGCCAGCAGCCAAGATTTAGGCTCTGGAAACACCATATATTTT. Translating it yields CASSQDLGSGNTIYF.

The chain joins TRBV7-8 to TRBJ2-7, with D possibly matching TRBD1 (5 bases). This CDR3 spans 15 amino acids. The germline V gene encodes CDR1 SGHVS and CDR2 FQNEAQ. With 5 bases removed from V and 0 bases from J, the gap between germline ends came to 14 bases. The CDR3 sequence: CASSPRRQSSYEQYF. Written as DNA, the CDR3 is TGTGCCAGCAGCCCCCGACGACAGAGCTCCTACGAGCAGTACTTC.

This chain connects TRBV6-5 to TRBJ2-1, with 9 bases identical to TRBD1. The V and J ends lost 8 bases and 12 bases, in that order; junction bases with no gene match: 5. Germline V gives CDR1 MNHEY, CDR2 SVGAGI. The CDR3 spans 11 residues. DNA of the CDR3: TGTGCCAGCGGACAGGGGACGTTGCAGTTCTTC. Translated, it gives CASGQGTLQFF.

The rearrangement joins TRBV5-1 to TRBJ1-3, with 9 bases fitting TRBD1. With V trimmed by 4 bases and J by 0 bases, 8 bases remained unmatched. The CDR3 length is 17 residues. Per the germline V gene, CDR1 is SGHRS and CDR2 is YFSETQ. Here the CDR3 DNA reads TGCGCCAGCAGCCCCGGGACAGGGAGCTTCTCTGGAAACACCATATATTTT. Translated, it gives CASSPGTGSFSGNTIYF.